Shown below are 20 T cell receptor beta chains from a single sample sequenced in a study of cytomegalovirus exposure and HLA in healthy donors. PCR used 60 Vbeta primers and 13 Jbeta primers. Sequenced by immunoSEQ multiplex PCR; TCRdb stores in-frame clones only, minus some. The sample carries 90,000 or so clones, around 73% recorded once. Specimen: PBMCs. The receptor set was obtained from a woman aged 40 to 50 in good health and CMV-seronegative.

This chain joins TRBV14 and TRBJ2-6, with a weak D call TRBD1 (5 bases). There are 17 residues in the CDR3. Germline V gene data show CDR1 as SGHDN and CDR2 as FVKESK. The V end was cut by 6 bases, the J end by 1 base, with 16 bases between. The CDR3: CASSHGLGDSGANVLTF. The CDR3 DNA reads TGTGCCAGCAGTCACGGATTAGGGGATTCTGGGGCCAACGTCCTGACTTTC.

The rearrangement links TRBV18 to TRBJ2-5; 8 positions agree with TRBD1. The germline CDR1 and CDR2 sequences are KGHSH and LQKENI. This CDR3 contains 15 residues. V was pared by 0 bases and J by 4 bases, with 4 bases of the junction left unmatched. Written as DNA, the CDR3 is TGTGCCAGCTCACCACCTAGGACAGGGCGAGAGACCCAGTACTTC. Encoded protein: CASSPPRTGRETQYF.

The CDR3 here is CASSLRRGPHNEQFF. Written as DNA, the CDR3 is TGTGCCAGCAGCTTAAGGCGGGGGCCTCACAATGAGCAGTTCTTC. This chain links TRBV11-1 with TRBJ2-1; a weak D match, TRBD2 (7 bases). CDR1 is SGHAT, CDR2 FQDESV, per germline (reference sequence). V was pared by 2 bases and J by 5 bases, with 13 bases between. The CDR3 consists of 15 residues.

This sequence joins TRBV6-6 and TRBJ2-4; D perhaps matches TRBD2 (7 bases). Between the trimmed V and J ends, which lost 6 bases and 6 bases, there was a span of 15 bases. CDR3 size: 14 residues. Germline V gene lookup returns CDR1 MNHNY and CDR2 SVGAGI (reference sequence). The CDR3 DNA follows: TGTGCCAGCAGCCTGGGGGGGCGAGGAAACATTCAGTACTTC. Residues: CASSLGGRGNIQYF.

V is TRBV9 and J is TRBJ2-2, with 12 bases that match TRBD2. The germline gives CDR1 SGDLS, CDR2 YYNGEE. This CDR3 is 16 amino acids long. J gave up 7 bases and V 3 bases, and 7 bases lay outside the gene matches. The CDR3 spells CASSARLAGDIGELFF. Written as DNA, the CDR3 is TGTGCCAGCAGCGCTCGACTAGCGGGGGACATCGGGGAGCTGTTTTTT.

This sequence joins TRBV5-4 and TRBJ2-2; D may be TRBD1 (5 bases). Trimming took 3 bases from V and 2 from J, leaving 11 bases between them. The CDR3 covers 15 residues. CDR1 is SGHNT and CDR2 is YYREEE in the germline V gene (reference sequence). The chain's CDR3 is CASSWGRFNTGELFF. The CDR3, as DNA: TGTGCCAGCAGCTGGGGCCGATTTAACACCGGGGAGCTGTTTTTT.

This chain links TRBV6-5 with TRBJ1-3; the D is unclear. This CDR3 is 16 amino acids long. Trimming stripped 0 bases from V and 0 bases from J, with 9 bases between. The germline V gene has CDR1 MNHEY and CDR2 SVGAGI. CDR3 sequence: CASSYSPGSSGNTIYF. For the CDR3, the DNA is TGTGCCAGCAGTTACTCGCCGGGGTCCTCTGGAAACACCATATATTTT.

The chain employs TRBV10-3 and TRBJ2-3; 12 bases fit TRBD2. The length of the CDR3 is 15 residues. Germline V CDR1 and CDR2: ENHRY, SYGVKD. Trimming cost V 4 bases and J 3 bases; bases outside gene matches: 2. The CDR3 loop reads CAISGTSGRTDTQYF. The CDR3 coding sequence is TGTGCCATCAGTGGCACTAGCGGGAGGACAGATACGCAGTATTTT.

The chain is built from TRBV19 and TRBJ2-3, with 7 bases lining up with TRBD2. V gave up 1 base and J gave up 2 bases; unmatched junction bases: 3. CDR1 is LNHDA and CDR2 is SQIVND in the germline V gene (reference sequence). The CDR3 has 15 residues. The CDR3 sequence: CASSIVLAVTDTQYF. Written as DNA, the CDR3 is TGTGCCAGTAGTATAGTGCTAGCGGTCACAGATACGCAGTATTTT.

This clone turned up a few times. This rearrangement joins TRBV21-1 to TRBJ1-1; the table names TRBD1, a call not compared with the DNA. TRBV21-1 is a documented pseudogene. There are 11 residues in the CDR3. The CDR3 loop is CASSRTEGAFF. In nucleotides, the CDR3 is TGTGCCAGCAGTAGGACAGAAGGAGCTTTCTTT.

The CDR3 here is CASSLASSGRAYEQFF. The DNA of the CDR3 is TGTGCCAGCAGCTTAGCGTCAAGCGGGAGGGCCTATGAGCAGTTCTTC. The chain carries TRBV7-6 and TRBJ2-1; 10 positions agree with TRBD2. V lost 0 bases, J lost 8 bases, and 7 bases stayed unmatched. Germline V gene lookup returns CDR1 SGHVS and CDR2 FNYEAQ. CDR3 length: 16 residues.

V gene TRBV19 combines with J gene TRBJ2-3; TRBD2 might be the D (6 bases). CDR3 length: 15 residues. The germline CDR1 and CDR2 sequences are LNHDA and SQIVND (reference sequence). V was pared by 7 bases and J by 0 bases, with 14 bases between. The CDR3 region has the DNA TGTGCCAGTAACGGCGGGACCCTTAGCACAGATACGCAGTATTTT. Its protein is CASNGGTLSTDTQYF.

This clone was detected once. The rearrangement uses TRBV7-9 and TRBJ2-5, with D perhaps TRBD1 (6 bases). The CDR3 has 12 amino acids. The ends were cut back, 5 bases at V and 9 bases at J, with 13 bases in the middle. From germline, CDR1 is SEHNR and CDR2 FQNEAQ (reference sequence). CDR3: CASSRTAGSQYF. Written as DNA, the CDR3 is TGTGCCAGCAGCAGGACAGCCGGGTCCCAGTACTTC.

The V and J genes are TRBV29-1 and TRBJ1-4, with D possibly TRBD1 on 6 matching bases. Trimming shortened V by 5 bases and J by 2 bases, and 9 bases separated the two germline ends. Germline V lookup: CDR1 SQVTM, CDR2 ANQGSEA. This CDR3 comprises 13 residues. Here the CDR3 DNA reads TGCAGCGTTAGGCAGGGGACTAATGAAAAACTGTTTTTT. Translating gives CSVRQGTNEKLFF. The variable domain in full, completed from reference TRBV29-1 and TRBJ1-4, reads SAVISQKPSRDICQRGTSLTIQCQVDSQVTMMFWYRQQPGQSLTLIATANQGSEATYESGFVIDKFPISRPNLTFSTLTVSNMSPEDSSIYLCSVRQGTNEKLFFGSGTQLSVL.

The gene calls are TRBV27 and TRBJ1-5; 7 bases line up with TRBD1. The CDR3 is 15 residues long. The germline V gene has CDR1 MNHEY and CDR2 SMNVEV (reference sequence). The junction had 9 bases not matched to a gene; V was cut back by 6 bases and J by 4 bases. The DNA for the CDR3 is TGTGCCAGCAGCCCTGGGACAGCCCTTAATCAGCCCCAGCATTTT. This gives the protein CASSPGTALNQPQHF.

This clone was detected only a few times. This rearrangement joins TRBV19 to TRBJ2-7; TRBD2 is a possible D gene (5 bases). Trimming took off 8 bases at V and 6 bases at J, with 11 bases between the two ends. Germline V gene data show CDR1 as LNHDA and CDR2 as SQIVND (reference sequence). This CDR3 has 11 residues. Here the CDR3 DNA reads TGTGCCAGTTGGTCGGGAACCGAGCAGTACTTC. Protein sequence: CASWSGTEQYF.

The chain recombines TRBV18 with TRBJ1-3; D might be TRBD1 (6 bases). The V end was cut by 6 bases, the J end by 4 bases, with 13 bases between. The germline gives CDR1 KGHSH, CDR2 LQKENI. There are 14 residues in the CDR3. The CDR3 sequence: CASSPNRVGNTIYF. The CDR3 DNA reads TGTGCCAGCTCGCCTAACAGGGTCGGAAACACCATATATTTT.

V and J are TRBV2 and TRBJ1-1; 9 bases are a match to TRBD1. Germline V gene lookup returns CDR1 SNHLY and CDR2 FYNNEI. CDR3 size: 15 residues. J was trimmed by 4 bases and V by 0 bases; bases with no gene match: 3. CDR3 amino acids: CASSEATGGFTEAFF. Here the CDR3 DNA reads TGTGCCAGCAGTGAAGCAACAGGGGGCTTCACTGAAGCTTTCTTT.

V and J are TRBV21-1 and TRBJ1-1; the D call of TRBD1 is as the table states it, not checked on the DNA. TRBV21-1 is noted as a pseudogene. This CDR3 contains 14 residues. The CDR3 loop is CASSKKGQLPSAFF. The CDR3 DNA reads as TGTGCCAGCAGCAAAAAGGGACAGCTTCCCTCGGCTTTCTTT.

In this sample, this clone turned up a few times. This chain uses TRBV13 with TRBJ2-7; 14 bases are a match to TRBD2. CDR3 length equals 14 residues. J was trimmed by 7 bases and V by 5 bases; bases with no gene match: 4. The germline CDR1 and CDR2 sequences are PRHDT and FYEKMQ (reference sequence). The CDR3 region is CASSLGTSGREQYF. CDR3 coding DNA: TGTGCCAGCAGCCTCGGGACTAGCGGGAGAGAGCAGTACTTC.